This section outlines one T cell receptor beta chain sequence together with its context. The antigen this receptor binds is unknown. No quality values exist for individual bases; no much larger clone is one base distant. Participants in the prospective study were aged about 18 to 95 years, lived in 20 to 25 United States geographic areas, and enrolled through a virtual design. Cohort assignment in the prospective study relied on participant-reported clinical history from a screening survey and a study questionnaire. For ImmuneRACE Cohort 3, a participant was defined as recovered based on two consecutive negative NP/OP PCR tests, clearance by a healthcare professional, or resolution of symptoms. In the prospective study, mobile phlebotomists collected whole blood, serum and a nasopharyngeal or oropharyngeal swab from each participant. Over an approximately 2-month period, participants in the prospective study had the option of providing additional blood draws and questionnaires. Prospective study blood samples were shipped either frozen or at room temperature before DNA extraction.

The source of the sample is a study of blood T cell repertoires in COVID-19 (dated by TCRdb to the early 2020s). Some background on the complete study: Samples from collaborators originated in the United States, Italy and Spain and spanned both the acute and convalescent phases of COVID-19. The material from the prospective study consisted of cDNA or gDNA derived from T cells, B-cell-depleted T cells, or PBMCs. The dataset comprised deeply sampled blood TCRbeta repertoires from subjects exposed to, actively infected with, or recovered from COVID-19. The repertoires were released in a freely available public database intended as a resource for research on the immune response to SARS-CoV-2. The samples were drawn from the first 160 participants of the ongoing ImmuneRACE study and from 1,254 subjects provided by 6 global collaborators. Nearly every sample came with metadata listing a de-identified subject ID, COVID-19 status, age in years and sex. Where HLA class I and class II types were available, the types were taken from metadata supplied by the sample provider, not from assay-based typing. Results and caveats for the whole study, not just this receptor: The amount of clinical and demographic metadata varied by source and participant and was provided uncurated.

TCRbeta CDR3 regions were amplified from genomic DNA using the immunoSEQ Assay, a bias-controlled multiplex PCR. In the paper's pipeline: The number of nucleated cells in each sample was estimated from the amplification of reference gene primers within the assay. Sequence reads were collapsed and filtered to measure the absolute abundance of every unique TCRbeta CDR3 rearrangement. For each sample, productive Simpson clonality was calculated as the square root of Simpson's diversity index over productive rearrangements. TCRdb took this table from immuneACCESS and kept in-frame rearrangements with V and J called. Such tables lack part of the clones; where checked against another copy, unresolved V genes explain under half of the gap, and the rest is unexplained. From that table come the V and J calls and clone size; the DNA was used to work out D and trimming. The sample contains under 200,000 clones, under 90% of them found a single time. The ten largest account for approximately 3% of the sample.

The V end loses 1 base and the J end loses 7 bases, and a stretch of 8 bases separates them. Including cysteine and phenylalanine, the CDR3 has 12 amino acids. Of all the DNA, just the CDR3 is kept, 36 bases in frame from base 1. Material: PBMCs or T cells enriched from blood (not recorded which). The chain employs TRBV12-3 or TRBV12-4 and TRBJ2-7; no D segment can be confidently identified. This clonotype was sampled from a woman in her sixties or seventies who had recovered from COVID-19. The DNA is as follows: TGTGCCAGCAGTTTAGATAGCTGGGAGCAGTACTTC. This translates into CASSLDSWEQYF.